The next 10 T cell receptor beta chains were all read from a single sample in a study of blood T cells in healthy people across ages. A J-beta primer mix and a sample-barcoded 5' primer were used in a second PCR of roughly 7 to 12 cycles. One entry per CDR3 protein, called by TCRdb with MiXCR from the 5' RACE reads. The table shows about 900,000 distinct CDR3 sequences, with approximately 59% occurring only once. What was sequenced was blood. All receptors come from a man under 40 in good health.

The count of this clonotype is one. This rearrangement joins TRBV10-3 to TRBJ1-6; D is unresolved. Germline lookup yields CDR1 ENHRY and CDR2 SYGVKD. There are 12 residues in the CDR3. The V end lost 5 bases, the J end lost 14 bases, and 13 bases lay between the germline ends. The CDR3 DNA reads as TGTGCCATCAGTCGGGCGGGTTCGGCCCTCCACTTT. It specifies CAISRAGSALHF.

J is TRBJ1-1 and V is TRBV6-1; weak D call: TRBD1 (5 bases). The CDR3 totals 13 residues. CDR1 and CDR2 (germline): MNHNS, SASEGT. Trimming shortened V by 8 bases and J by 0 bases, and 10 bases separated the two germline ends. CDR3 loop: CASAETVNTEAFF. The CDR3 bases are TGTGCCAGCGCTGAGACAGTGAACACTGAAGCTTTCTTT.

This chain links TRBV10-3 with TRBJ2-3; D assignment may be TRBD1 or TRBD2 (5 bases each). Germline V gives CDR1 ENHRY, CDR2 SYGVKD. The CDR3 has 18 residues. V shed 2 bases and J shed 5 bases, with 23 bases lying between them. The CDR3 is CAISETITGTGSKDTQYF. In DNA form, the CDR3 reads TGTGCCATCAGTGAGACGATCACCGGGACGGGTTCCAAAGATACGCAGTATTTT.

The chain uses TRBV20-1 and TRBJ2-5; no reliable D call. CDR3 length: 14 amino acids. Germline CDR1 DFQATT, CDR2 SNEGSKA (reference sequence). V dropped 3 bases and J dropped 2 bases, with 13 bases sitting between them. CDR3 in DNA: TGCAGTGCTAGGGGCAGACTGAGTCAAGAGACCCAGTACTTC. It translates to CSARGRLSQETQYF.

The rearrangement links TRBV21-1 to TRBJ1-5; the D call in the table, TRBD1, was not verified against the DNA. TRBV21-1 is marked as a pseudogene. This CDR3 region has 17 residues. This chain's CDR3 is CASSFPSGSHCNQPQHF. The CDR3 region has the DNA TGTGCCAGCAGCTTCCCCTCTGGTTCGCATTGCAATCAGCCCCAGCATTTT.

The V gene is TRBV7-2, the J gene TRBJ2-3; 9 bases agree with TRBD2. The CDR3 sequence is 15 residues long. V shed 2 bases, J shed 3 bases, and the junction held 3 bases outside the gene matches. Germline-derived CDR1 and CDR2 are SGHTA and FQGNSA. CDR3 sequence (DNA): TGTGCCAGCAGCTTATTCCTAGCGGGAACAGATACGCAGTATTTT. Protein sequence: CASSLFLAGTDTQYF.

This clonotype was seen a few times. The CDR3 DNA reads TGTGCCTGGAGTTCGGGCCTTAGAGGCGAGCAGTACTTC. Encoded protein: CAWSSGLRGEQYF. V usage is TRBV30 and J usage is TRBJ2-7, with D unresolved. Trimming left V 2 bases short and J 6 bases short, with 14 bases between. CDR1 GTSNPN and CDR2 SVGIG come from the germline V gene (reference sequence). This CDR3 is built from 13 residues.

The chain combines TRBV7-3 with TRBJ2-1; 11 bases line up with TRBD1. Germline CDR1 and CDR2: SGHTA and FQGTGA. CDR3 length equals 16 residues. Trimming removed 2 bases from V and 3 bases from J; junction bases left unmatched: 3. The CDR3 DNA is TGTGCCAGCAGCTTATGGGGACAGGGGGACTACAATGAGCAGTTCTTC. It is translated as CASSLWGQGDYNEQFF.

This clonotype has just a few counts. The CDR3 spells CASSLTGAGLDEQFF. The CDR3 DNA reads TGTGCCAGCAGCTTAACAGGGGCTGGGTTGGATGAGCAGTTCTTC. The genes are TRBV7-2 and TRBJ2-1, with TRBD1 matching over 7 bases. In germline, CDR1 is SGHTA, CDR2 FQGNSA. The CDR3 length is 15 residues. V shed 2 bases, J shed 8 bases, and the junction held 9 bases outside the gene matches.

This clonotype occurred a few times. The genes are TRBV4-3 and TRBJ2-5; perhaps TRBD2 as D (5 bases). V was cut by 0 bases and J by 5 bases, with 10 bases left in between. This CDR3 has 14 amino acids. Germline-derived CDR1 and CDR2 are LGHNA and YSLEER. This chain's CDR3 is CASSQDIRRETQYF. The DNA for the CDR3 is TGCGCCAGCAGCCAAGATATTAGGAGGGAGACCCAGTACTTC.